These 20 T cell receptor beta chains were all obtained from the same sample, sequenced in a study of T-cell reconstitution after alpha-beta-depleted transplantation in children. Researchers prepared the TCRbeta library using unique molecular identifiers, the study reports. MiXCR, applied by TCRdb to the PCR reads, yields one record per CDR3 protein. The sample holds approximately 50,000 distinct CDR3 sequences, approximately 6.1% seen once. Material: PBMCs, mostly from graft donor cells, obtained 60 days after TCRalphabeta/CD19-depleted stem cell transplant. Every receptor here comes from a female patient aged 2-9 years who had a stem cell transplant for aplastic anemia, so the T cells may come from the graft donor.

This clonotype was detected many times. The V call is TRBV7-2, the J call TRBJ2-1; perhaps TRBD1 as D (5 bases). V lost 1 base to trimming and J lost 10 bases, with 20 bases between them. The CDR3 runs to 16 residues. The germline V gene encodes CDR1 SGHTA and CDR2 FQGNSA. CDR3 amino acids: CASSLEGAGMRGEQFF. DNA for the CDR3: TGTGCCAGCAGCTTAGAAGGTGCAGGGATGCGCGGAGAGCAGTTCTTC. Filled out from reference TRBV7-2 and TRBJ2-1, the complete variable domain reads GAGVSQSPSNKVTEKGKDVELRCDPISGHTALYWYRQSLGQGLEFLIYFQGNSAPDKSGLPSDRFSAERTGGSVSTLTIQRTQQEDSAVYLCASSLEGAGMRGEQFFGPGTRLTVL.

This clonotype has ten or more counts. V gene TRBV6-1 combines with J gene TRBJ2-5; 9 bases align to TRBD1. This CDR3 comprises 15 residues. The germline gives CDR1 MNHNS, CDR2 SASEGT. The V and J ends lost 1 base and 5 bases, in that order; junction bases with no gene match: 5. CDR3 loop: CASSEDRGHGETQYF. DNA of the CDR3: TGTGCCAGCAGTGAAGACAGGGGGCACGGGGAGACCCAGTACTTC.

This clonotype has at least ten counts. Here the CDR3 DNA reads TGTGCCAGCAGTGATCCCGGGGTACCAGATGAAAAACTGTTTTTT. Translated: CASSDPGVPDEKLFF. The chain couples TRBV25-1 to TRBJ1-4, with D uncertain. The length of the CDR3 is 15 residues. The V gene's germline CDR1 is MGHDK and CDR2 SYGVNS. Trimming took 3 bases from V and 6 from J, leaving 14 bases between them. Based on the CDR3 plus reference TRBV25-1 and TRBJ1-4, the full variable domain is EADIYQTPRYLVIGTGKKITLECSQTMGHDKMYWYQQDPGMELHLIHYSYGVNSTEKGDLSSESTVSRIRTEHFPLTLESARPSHTSQYLCASSDPGVPDEKLFFGSGTQLSVL.

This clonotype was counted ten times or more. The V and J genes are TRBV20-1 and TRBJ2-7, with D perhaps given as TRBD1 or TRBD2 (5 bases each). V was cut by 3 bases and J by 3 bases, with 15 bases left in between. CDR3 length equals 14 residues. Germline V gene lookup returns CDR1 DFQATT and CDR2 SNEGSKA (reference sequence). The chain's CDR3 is CSASTGTKLYEQYF. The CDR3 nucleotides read TGCAGTGCTAGTACCGGGACCAAACTCTACGAGCAGTACTTC.

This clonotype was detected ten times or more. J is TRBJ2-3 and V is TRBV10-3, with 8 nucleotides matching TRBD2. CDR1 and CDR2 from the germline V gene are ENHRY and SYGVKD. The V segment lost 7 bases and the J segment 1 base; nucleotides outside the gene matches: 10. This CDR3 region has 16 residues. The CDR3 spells CAINSRTSRGTDTQYF. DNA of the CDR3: TGTGCCATCAACTCCAGGACTAGCCGAGGCACAGATACGCAGTATTTT.

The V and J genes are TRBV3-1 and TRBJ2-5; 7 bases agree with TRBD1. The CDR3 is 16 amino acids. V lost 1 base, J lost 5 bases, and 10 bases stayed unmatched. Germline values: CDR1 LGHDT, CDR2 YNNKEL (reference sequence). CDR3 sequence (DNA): TGTGCCAGCAGCCAAGTGGGACAGCCTCAGGGGGAGACCCAGTACTTC. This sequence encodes CASSQVGQPQGETQYF.

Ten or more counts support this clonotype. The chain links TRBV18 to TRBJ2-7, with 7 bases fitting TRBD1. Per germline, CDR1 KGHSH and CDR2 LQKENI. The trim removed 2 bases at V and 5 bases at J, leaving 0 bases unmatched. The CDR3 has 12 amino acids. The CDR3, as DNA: TGTGCCAGCTCACCAACAGGGGACGAGCAGTACTTC. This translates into CASSPTGDEQYF.

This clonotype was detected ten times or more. The CDR3 spells CASSKVAGQGEQYF. As DNA, the CDR3 is TGTGCCAGCAGCAAAGTAGCGGGACAGGGCGAGCAGTACTTC. The rearrangement joins TRBV21-1 to TRBJ2-7; TRBD1 was called by the table and not checked on the DNA. TRBV21-1 is noted as a pseudogene. The CDR3 extends over 14 amino acids.

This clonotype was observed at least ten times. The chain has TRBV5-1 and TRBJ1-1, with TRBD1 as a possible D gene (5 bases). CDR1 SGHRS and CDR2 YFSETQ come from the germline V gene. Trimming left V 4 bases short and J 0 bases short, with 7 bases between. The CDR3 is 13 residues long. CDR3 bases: TGCGCCAGCAGCCCGGGGGTGAACACTGAAGCTTTCTTT. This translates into CASSPGVNTEAFF.

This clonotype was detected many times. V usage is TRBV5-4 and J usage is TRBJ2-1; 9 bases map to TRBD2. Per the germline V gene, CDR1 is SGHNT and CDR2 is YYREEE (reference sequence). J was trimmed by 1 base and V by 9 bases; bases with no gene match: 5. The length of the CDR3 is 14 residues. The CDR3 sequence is CATQAGGSYNEQFF. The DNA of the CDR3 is TGTGCCACCCAAGCGGGAGGTTCCTACAATGAGCAGTTCTTC.

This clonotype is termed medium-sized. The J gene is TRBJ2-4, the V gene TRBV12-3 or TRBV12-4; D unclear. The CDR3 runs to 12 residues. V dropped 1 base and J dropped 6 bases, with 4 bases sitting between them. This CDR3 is CASSLDLNIQYF. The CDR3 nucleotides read TGTGCCAGCAGTTTAGATCTAAACATTCAGTACTTC.

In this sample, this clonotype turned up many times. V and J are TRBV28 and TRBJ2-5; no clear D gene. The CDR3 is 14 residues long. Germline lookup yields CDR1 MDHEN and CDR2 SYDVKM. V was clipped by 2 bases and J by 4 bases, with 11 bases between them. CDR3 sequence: CASSLGEAPETQYF. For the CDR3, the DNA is TGTGCCAGCAGTTTAGGCGAGGCCCCAGAGACCCAGTACTTC. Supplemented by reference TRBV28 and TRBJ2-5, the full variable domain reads DVKVTQSSRYLVKRTGEKVFLECVQDMDHENMFWYRQDPGLGLRLIYFSYDVKMKEKGDIPEGYSVSREKKERFSLILESASTNQTSMYLCASSLGEAPETQYFGPGTRLLVL.

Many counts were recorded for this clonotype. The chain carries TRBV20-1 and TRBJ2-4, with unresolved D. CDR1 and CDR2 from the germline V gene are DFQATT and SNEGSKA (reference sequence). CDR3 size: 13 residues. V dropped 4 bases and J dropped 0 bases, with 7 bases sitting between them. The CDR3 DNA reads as TGCAGTGCTAACGCCCTAGCCAAAAACATTCAGTACTTC. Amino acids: CSANALAKNIQYF.

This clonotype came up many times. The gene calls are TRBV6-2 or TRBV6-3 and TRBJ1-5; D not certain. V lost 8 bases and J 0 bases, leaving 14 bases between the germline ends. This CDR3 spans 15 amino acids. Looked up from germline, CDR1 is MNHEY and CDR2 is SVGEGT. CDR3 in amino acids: CASLPRANSNQPQHF. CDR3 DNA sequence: TGTGCCAGCCTCCCCCGGGCCAATAGCAATCAGCCCCAGCATTTT.

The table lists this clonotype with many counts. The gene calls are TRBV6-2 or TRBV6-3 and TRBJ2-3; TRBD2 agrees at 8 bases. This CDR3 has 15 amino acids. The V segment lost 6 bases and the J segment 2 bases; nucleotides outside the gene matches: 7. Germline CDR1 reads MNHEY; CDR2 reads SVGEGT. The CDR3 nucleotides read TGTGCCAGCAGCGTACCGGGAGGGATCACAGATACGCAGTATTTT. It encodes CASSVPGGITDTQYF.

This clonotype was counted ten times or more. The CDR3 loop is CSARGPSGSTNEQFF. CDR3 DNA sequence: TGCAGTGCTAGAGGGCCTAGCGGGAGTACTAATGAGCAGTTCTTC. The V call is TRBV20-1, the J call TRBJ2-1; 10 nucleotides match TRBD2. Germline CDR1 is DFQATT and CDR2 is SNEGSKA (reference sequence). With V trimmed by 1 base and J by 7 bases, 7 bases remained unmatched. The CDR3 covers 15 residues.

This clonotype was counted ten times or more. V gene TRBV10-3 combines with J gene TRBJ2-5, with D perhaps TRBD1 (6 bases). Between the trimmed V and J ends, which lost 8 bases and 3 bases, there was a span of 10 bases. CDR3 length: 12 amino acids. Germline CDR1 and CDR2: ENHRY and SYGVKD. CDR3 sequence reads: CAIARTEETQYF. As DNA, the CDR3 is TGTGCCATCGCCCGGACAGAAGAGACCCAGTACTTC.

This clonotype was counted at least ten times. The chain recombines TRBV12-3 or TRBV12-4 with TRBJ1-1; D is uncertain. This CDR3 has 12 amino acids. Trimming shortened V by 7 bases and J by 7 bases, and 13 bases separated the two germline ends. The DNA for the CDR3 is TGTGCCAGCAACTCTGGACGGAATGAAGCTTTCTTT. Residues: CASNSGRNEAFF.

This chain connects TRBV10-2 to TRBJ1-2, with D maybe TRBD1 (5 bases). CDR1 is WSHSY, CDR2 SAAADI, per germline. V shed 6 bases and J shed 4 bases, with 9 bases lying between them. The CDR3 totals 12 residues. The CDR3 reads CASRGDSYGYTF. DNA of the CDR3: TGCGCCAGCAGAGGCGACAGCTATGGCTACACCTTC.

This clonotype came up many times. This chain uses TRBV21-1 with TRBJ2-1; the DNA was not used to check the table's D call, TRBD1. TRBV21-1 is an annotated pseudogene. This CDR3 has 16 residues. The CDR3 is CASSPQTPSRNNEQFF. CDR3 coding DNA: TGTGCCAGCAGCCCCCAGACCCCCTCGCGAAACAATGAGCAGTTCTTC.